This note documents a single T cell receptor beta chain sequence. This sample stems from a study of blood T cell repertoires in COVID-19. Assay: immunoSEQ multiplex PCR; the TCRdb copy retains only in-frame clones and omits some. This repertoire shows 90,000 to 130,000 clones, roughly 80% found once; its top ten account for 7.9%. V lost 4 bases, J lost 2 bases, and 5 bases stayed unmatched. The CDR3 covers 15 residues. Germline V gene sequence: CDR1 LNHNV, CDR2 YYDKDF (reference sequence). The gene calls are TRBV15 and TRBJ2-7; 10 positions match TRBD1. This clonotype originated in a man aged 70-80 years with acute or convalescent COVID-19. The source material was peripheral blood. The CDR3 nucleotides read TGTGCCACCAGCAATAGACAGGGGGCTACCTACGAGCAGTACTTC. It encodes CATSNRQGATYEQYF.